What follows are 12 T cell receptor beta chains derived from one specimen sequenced in a study of T cells in Graves' hyperthyroidism and ophthalmopathy. Template material for amplifying TCR beta CDR3 regions consisted of RNA transcripts. The TCR CDR3 first-round RT-PCR relied on the HTBI primer set. TCRdb itself ran the multiplex PCR reads through MiXCR, one entry per CDR3 protein. The sample has roughly 570,000 distinct CDR3 sequences; about 43% are singletons. Sequencing was done on a sample of peripheral blood or thyroid tissue (not recorded which). Receptors originate from an adult woman with Graves' disease, either hyperthyroidism or ophthalmopathy (not recorded which).

The chain joins TRBV7-9 to TRBJ2-6; a weak D match, TRBD1 (5 bases). With 5 bases removed from V and 7 bases from J, the gap between germline ends came to 9 bases. The CDR3 totals 13 residues. In germline, CDR1 is SEHNR, CDR2 FQNEAQ (reference sequence). The CDR3 DNA sequence: TGTGCCAGCAGCGGCAGGACAGCCAACGTCCTGACTTTC. Residues: CASSGRTANVLTF.

A few counts support this clonotype. The CDR3 DNA sequence: TGTGCCAGCAGCTCACGGAAGCTGAGAAACGAGCAGTACTTC. Its protein is CASSSRKLRNEQYF. The chain links TRBV7-6 to TRBJ2-7; D unclear. This CDR3 has 14 amino acids. CDR1 and CDR2 from the germline V gene are SGHVS and FNYEAQ. Trimming shortened V by 4 bases and J by 5 bases, and 15 bases separated the two germline ends.

For this clonotype: This may stem from a read error, because a much larger clone lies one nucleotide away. The rearrangement joins TRBV10-3 to TRBJ2-5; D possibly corresponds to TRBD2 (7 bases). CDR3 length: 15 amino acids. The ends were cut back, 10 bases at V and 3 bases at J, with 21 bases in the middle. Germline V gene data show CDR1 as ENHRY and CDR2 as SYGVKD. The CDR3 DNA reads as TGTGCCAGCGCCCATCGGGGGGCGGGGGAAGAGACCCAGTACTTC. It encodes CASAHRGAGEETQYF.

The J gene is TRBJ1-3, the V gene TRBV13; D unresolved. Germline V gene lookup returns CDR1 PRHDT and CDR2 FYEKMQ (reference sequence). The CDR3 runs to 16 residues. Trimming removed 4 bases from V and 4 bases from J, with 17 bases in between. CDR3 nucleotides: TGTGCCAGCAGCTCTCCGACTAGCGGGAGGGGAAACACCATATATTTT. It encodes CASSSPTSGRGNTIYF. Combining the CDR3 with reference TRBV13 and TRBJ1-3 gives the whole variable domain AAGVIQSPRHLIKEKRETATLKCYPIPRHDTVYWYQQGPGQDPQFLISFYEKMQSDKGSIPDRFSAQQFSDYHSELNMSSLELGDSALYFCASSSPTSGRGNTIYFGEGSWLTVV.

About this clonotype: The DNA is left out, because the CDR3 cannot be placed on it with certainty; the CDR3 is given as TCRdb lists it. The chain couples TRBV7-8 to TRBJ2-5. The CDR3 is 15 amino acids in total, end residues counted. Germline CDR1 SGHVS, CDR2 FQNEAQ. The CDR3: CASSLAVAARETQYF.

Of note for this clonotype: Lacking the conserved final phenylalanine or tryptophan, this CDR3 likely reflects a read error. Because the CDR3's place on the DNA is in doubt, the DNA is left out and the CDR3 is given as listed by TCRdb. J is TRBJ2-7 and V is TRBV4-1. The CDR3 comprises 9 residues, both ends counted. Germline assignment: CDR1 MGHRA and CDR2 YSYEKL. The CDR3 spells CASSRGGLI.

The rearrangement uses TRBV29-1 and TRBJ2-7, with no clear D. Germline-derived CDR1 and CDR2 are SQVTM and ANQGSEA. The CDR3 runs 10 residues. The V end was cut by 8 bases, the J end by 5 bases, with 10 bases between. The CDR3 loop reads CSLMGHEQYF. CDR3 sequence (DNA): TGCAGCTTAATGGGCCACGAGCAGTACTTC.

There are many counts of this clonotype. The chain recombines TRBV19 with TRBJ1-5; D might be TRBD1 (5 bases). Germline CDR1 LNHDA, CDR2 SQIVND (reference sequence). The V end lost 9 bases, the J end lost 0 bases, and 18 bases lay between the germline ends. The CDR3 is 16 residues long. In DNA form, the CDR3 reads TGTGCCAGCAGGGACCCCCTACGGTATAGCAATCAGCCCCAGCATTTT. It specifies CASRDPLRYSNQPQHF.

In its sample, this clonotype was seen many times. The chain has TRBV18 and TRBJ1-1, with TRBD1 matching over 7 bases. V dropped 0 bases and J dropped 11; count of bases not matched to a gene: 9. The CDR3 consists of 14 residues. Germline V gene sequence: CDR1 KGHSH, CDR2 LQKENI. The CDR3 DNA is TGTGCCAGCTCACCACCCTTTGACAGGGCGACCGCTTTCTTT. As protein: CASSPPFDRATAFF.

This chain uses TRBV7-8 with TRBJ2-6; D unresolved. In germline, CDR1 is SGHVS, CDR2 FQNEAQ. V was cut by 10 bases and J by 4 bases, with 5 bases left in between. This CDR3 is 11 amino acids long. The CDR3 DNA reads TGTGCCACCAGGGGGGCCAACGTCCTGACTTTC. Protein product: CATRGANVLTF.

In this sample, this clonotype turned up many times. The chain recombines TRBV20-1 with TRBJ2-2, with 10 bases fitting TRBD2. The junction had 8 bases not matched to a gene; V was cut back by 0 bases and J by 7 bases. The CDR3 is 16 amino acids. CDR1 DFQATT and CDR2 SNEGSKA come from the germline V gene (reference sequence). This CDR3 is CSARDSLAGADGELFF. DNA of the CDR3: TGCAGTGCTAGAGATAGTCTAGCGGGAGCGGACGGGGAGCTGTTTTTT.

There are many counts of this clonotype. The chain links TRBV6-5 to TRBJ2-5; D tentatively reads TRBD1 or TRBD2 (6 bases each). V was trimmed by 8 bases and J by 3 bases, leaving 16 bases between them. The CDR3 has 14 residues. CDR1 is MNHEY and CDR2 is SVGAGI in the germline V gene. The CDR3 DNA is TGTGCCAGCGGACGGGGGACATCCAAAGAGACCCAGTACTTC. This gives the protein CASGRGTSKETQYF.